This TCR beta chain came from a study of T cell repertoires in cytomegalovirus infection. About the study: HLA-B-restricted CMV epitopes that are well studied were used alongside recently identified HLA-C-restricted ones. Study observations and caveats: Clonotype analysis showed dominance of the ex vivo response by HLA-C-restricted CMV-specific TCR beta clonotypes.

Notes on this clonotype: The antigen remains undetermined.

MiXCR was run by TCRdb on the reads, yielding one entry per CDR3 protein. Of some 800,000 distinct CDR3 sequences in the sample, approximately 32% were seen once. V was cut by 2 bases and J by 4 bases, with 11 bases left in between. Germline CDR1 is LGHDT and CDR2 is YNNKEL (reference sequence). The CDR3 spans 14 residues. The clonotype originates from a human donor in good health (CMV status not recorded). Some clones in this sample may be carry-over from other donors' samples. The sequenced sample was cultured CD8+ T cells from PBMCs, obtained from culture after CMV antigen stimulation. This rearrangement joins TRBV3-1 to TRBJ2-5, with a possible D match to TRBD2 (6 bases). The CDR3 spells CASSQNRGTETQYF. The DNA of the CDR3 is TGTGCCAGCAGCCAAAACCGGGGGACAGAGACCCAGTACTTC.